This TCR beta chain was documented in a study of cytomegalovirus exposure and HLA in healthy donors. The study, taken as a whole, reports: Accurate prediction of most subjects' HLA-A and HLA-B alleles from TCR beta sequences was reported.

The CDR3 covers 16 residues. The V and J ends lost 1 base and 0 bases respectively, with 12 bases between them. CDR1 and CDR2 from the germline V gene are MNHEY and SMNVEV (reference sequence). As for the donors, each was a healthy bone marrow donor. This clone has a handful of counts. Its antigen is currently unknown. 60 Vbeta and 13 Jbeta primers were used in PCR. Profiling relied on immunoSEQ multiplex PCR, and the TCRdb table lists in-frame clones only, not all of them. The sample contains about 150,000 clones, 65% to 75% of which appear only once. Sequenced sample: PBMCs. The clonotype comes from a man aged 55-75 years in good health and CMV-seronegative. This chain joins TRBV27 and TRBJ1-1; no reliable D call. The CDR3 sequence is CASSLFPEPMNTEAFF. Written as DNA, the CDR3 is TGTGCCAGCAGTTTATTCCCCGAACCTATGAACACTGAAGCTTTCTTT.